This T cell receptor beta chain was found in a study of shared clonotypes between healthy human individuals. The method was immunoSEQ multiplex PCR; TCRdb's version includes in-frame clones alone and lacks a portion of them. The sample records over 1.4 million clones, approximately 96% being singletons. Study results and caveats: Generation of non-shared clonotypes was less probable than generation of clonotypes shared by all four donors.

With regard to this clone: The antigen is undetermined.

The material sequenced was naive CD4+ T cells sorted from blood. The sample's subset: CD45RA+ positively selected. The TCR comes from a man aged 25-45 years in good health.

This CDR3 reads CASSRVASAVSYEQYF. Written as DNA, the CDR3 is TGTGCCAGCAGCCGAGTAGCTAGCGCAGTCTCCTACGAGCAGTACTTC. The chain recombines TRBV7-2 with TRBJ2-7; weak D call: TRBD2 (6 bases). This CDR3 is 16 amino acids long. Trimming cost V 5 bases and J 0 bases, with 17 bases left between them. Germline V CDR1 and CDR2: SGHTA, FQGNSA.